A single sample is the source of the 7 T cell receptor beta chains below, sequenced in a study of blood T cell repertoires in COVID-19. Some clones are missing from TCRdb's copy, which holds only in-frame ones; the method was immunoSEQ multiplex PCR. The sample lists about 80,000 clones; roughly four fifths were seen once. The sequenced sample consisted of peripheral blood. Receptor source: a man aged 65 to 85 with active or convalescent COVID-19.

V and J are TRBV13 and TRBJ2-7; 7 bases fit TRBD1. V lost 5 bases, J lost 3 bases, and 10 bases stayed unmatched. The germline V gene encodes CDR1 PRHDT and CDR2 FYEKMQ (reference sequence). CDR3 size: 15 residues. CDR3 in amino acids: CASSRDRTGVYEQYF. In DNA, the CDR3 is TGTGCCAGCAGCCGCGACAGAACAGGGGTCTACGAGCAGTACTTC.

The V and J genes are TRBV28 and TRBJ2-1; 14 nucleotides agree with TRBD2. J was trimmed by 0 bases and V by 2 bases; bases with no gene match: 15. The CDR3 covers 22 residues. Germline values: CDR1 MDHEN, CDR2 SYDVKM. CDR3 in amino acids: CASSLPPPGTSGGPSSYNEQFF. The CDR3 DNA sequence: TGTGCCAGCAGTTTACCCCCCCCCGGGACTAGCGGGGGTCCGAGCTCCTACAATGAGCAGTTCTTC.

The CDR3 loop reads CASRGTGAAEQYF. The CDR3 bases are TGTGCCAGTAGAGGGACAGGGGCCGCCGAGCAGTACTTC. The chain employs TRBV19 and TRBJ2-7, with TRBD1 matching 10 bases. Trimming removed 6 bases from V and 6 bases from J; junction bases left unmatched: 5. The CDR3 is 13 amino acids. Per germline, CDR1 LNHDA and CDR2 SQIVND (reference sequence).

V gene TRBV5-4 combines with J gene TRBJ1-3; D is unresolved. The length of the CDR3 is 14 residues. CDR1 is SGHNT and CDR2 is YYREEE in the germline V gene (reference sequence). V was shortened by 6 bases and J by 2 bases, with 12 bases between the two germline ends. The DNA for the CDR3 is TGTGCCAGCACCTCGCGAGGGACTGGAAACACCATATATTTT. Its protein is CASTSRGTGNTIYF.

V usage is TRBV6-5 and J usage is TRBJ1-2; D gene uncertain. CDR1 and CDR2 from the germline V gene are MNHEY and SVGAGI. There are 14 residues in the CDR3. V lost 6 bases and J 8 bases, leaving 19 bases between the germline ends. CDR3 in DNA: TGTGCCAGCAGCGCGGCGGCAGCGGGAGGAGGCTACACCTTC. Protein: CASSAAAAGGGYTF.

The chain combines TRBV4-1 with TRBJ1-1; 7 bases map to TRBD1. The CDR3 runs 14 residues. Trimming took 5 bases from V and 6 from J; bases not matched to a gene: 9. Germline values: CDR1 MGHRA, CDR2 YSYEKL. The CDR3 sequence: CASSLETGRAEAFF. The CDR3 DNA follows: TGCGCCAGCAGCTTGGAGACAGGGCGCGCTGAAGCTTTCTTT.

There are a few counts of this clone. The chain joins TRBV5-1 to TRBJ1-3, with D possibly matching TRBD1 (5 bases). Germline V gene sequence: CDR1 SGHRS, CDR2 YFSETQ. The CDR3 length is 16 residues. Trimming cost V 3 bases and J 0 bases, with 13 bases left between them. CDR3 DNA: TGCGCCAGCAGCTACCAAGACAGCGTCTCTGGAAACACCATATATTTT. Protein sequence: CASSYQDSVSGNTIYF.